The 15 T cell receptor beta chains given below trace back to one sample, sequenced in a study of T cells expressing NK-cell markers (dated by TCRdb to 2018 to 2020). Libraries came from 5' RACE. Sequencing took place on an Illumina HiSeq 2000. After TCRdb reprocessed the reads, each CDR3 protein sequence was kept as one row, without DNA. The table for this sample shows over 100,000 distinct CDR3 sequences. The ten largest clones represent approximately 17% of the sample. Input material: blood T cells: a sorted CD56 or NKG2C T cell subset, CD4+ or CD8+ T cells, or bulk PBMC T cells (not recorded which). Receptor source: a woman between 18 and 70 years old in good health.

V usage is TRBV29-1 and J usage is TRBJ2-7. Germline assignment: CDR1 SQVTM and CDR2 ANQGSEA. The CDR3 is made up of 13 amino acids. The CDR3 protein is CSVELRDSYEQYF.

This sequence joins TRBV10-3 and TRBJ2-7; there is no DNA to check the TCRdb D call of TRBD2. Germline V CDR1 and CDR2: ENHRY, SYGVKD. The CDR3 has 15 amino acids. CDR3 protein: CAISESAGVDYEQYF.

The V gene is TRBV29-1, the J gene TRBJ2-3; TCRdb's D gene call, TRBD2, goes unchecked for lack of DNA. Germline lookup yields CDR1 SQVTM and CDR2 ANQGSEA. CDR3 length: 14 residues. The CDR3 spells CSVPGLVVADTQYF.

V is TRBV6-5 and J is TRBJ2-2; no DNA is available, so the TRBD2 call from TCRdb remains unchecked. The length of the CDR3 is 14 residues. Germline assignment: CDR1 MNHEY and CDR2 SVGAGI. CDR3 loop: CASSYSVGGGELFF.

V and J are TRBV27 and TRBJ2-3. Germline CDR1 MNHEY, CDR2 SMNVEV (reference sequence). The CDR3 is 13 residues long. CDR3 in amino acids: CASSLSVADTQYF.

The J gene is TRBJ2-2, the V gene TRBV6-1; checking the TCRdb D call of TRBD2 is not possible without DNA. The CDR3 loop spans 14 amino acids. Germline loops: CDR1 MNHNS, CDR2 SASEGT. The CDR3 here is CASRGTSNTGELFF.

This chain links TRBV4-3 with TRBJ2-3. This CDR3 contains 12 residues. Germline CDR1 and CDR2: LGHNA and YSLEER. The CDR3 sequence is CASSSQGDTQYF.

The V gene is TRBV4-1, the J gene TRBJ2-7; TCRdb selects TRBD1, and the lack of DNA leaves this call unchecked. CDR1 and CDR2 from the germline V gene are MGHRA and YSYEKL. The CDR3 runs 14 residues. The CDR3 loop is CASSQVRTVNRPYF.

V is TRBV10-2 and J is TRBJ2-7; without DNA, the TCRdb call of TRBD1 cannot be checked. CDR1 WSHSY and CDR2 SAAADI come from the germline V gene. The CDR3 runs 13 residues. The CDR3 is CASRIPGSYEQYF.

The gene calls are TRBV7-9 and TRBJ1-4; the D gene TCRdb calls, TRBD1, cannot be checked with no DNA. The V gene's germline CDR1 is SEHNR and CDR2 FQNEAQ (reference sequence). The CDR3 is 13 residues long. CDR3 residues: CASRTGNGEKLFF.

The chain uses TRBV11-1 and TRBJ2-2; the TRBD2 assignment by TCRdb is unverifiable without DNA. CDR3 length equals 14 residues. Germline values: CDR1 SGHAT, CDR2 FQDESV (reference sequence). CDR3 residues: CASSLAGPAGELFF.

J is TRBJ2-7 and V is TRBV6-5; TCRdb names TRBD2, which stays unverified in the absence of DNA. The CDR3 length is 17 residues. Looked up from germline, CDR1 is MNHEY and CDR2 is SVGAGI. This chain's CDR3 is CASSYRPAGTINYEQYF.

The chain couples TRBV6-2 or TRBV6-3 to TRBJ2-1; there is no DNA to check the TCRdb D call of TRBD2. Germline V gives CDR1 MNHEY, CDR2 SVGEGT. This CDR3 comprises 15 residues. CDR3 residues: CASSPAGDPYNEQFF.

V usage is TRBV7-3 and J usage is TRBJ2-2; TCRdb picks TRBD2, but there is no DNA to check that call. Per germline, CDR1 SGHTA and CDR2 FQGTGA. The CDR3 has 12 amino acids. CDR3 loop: CASSGPSGELFF.

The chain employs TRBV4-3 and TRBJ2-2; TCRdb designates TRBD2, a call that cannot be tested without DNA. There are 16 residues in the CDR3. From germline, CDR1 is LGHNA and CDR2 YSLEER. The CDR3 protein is CASSQEWLPNTGELFF.